Here is one T cell receptor beta chain with its context. This specimen comes from a study of blood T cell repertoires in COVID-19. Assay used: immunoSEQ multiplex PCR; TCRdb lists only in-frame clones, some missing. Of about 400,000 clones in the sample, around nine tenths are singletons; the top ten hold 1.5% to 2%. The V and J ends lost 7 bases and 2 bases respectively, with 9 bases between them. The CDR3 has 13 amino acids. Germline-derived CDR1 and CDR2 are MDHEN and SYDVKM. V is TRBV28 and J is TRBJ2-1; D unresolved. Sequenced sample: PBMCs or T cells enriched from blood (not recorded which). The receptor was derived from a woman aged 18-35 years with acute COVID-19. The CDR3 protein is CASNGGAYNEQFF. The CDR3 DNA sequence: TGTGCCAGCAATGGCGGAGCCTACAATGAGCAGTTCTTC.